Listed below are T cell receptor beta chains from one sample, sequenced in a study of T cell responses to AZD1222 COVID-19 vaccine. The method was immunoSEQ multiplex PCR; TCRdb's version includes in-frame clones alone and lacks a portion of them. The sample has around 140,000 clones, roughly 90% seen once. Sequenced material: peripheral blood, taken 28 days after the second AZD1222 dose. The receptors were sampled from an adult who received the AZD1222 COVID-19 vaccine. Both conserved end residues are part of each CDR3. The order of the fields is D gene, clone size, V gene, J gene, CDR3 DNA, CDR3 protein. The D gene is left open where the match is weak. The size field is filled for only some rows; it gives once, few, many or a size class.

D gene: TRBD2; clone size: once; V gene: TRBV10-3; J gene: TRBJ2-7; CDR3 DNA: TGTGCCATCAGGGGGGCCCTAAGGGGAGCGGGGGACTCCTACGAGCAGTACTTC; CDR3 protein: CAIRGALRGAGDSYEQYF
D gene: -; clone size: -; V gene: TRBV13; J gene: TRBJ2-3; CDR3 DNA: TGTGCCAGCAGCTTACGGCTAGCGAGCACAGATACGCAGTATTTT; CDR3 protein: CASSLRLASTDTQYF
D gene: -; clone size: -; V gene: TRBV7-9; J gene: TRBJ1-2; CDR3 DNA: TGTGCCAGCAGCGCCAAAACAGGGTTCGCGGGCTATGGCTACACCTTC; CDR3 protein: CASSAKTGFAGYGYTF
D gene: -; clone size: -; V gene: TRBV7-9; J gene: TRBJ2-7; CDR3 DNA: TGTGCCAGCAGCTTAGCGGGGGGTTCGGCGGAGCAGTACTTC; CDR3 protein: CASSLAGGSAEQYF
D gene: -; clone size: -; V gene: TRBV6-5; J gene: TRBJ1-2; CDR3 DNA: TGTGCCAGCAGTCCCGGCAGAGATAACTATGGCTACACCTTC; CDR3 protein: CASSPGRDNYGYTF
D gene: -; clone size: -; V gene: TRBV7-2; J gene: TRBJ1-2; CDR3 DNA: TGTGCCAGCAGCTTATCCCGGACAGCAACTTTCTATGGCTACACCTTC; CDR3 protein: CASSLSRTATFYGYTF
D gene: TRBD1; clone size: once; V gene: TRBV4-3; J gene: TRBJ2-6; CDR3 DNA: TGCGCCAGCAGCCCGGGACAGGCTTCCTCTGGGGCCAACGTCCTGACTTTC; CDR3 protein: CASSPGQASSGANVLTF
D gene: -; clone size: -; V gene: TRBV6-1; J gene: TRBJ2-3; CDR3 DNA: TGTGCCAGCAGTGAAGCGCTTCGACAGCTGGGCACAGATACGCAGTATTTT; CDR3 protein: CASSEALRQLGTDTQYF
D gene: -; clone size: -; V gene: TRBV15; J gene: TRBJ2-7; CDR3 DNA: TGTGCCACCGCACAGGGCCCCTACGAGCAGTACTTC; CDR3 protein: CATAQGPYEQYF
D gene: -; clone size: -; V gene: TRBV9; J gene: TRBJ2-1; CDR3 DNA: TGTGCCAGCAGCGTAGACGTGGGAACCTACAATGAGCAGTTCTTC; CDR3 protein: CASSVDVGTYNEQFF
D gene: -; clone size: -; V gene: TRBV7-7; J gene: TRBJ2-5; CDR3 DNA: TGTGCCAGCCGCGGACCGGGCTTTGGAGAGACCCAGTACTTC; CDR3 protein: CASRGPGFGETQYF
D gene: -; clone size: once; V gene: TRBV2; J gene: TRBJ1-1; CDR3 DNA: TGTGCCAGCAATAAGGTTAAGGCTGAAGCTTTCTTT; CDR3 protein: CASNKVKAEAFF
D gene: -; clone size: -; V gene: TRBV29-1; J gene: TRBJ2-3; CDR3 DNA: TGCAGCGTGGAAGCCTACACCCATGGAGATACGCAGTATTTT; CDR3 protein: CSVEAYTHGDTQYF
D gene: -; clone size: -; V gene: TRBV19; J gene: TRBJ2-1; CDR3 DNA: TGTGCCAGTAGTATGTCTGTGGCCGGGGGGCCGTACAATGAGCAGTTCTTC; CDR3 protein: CASSMSVAGGPYNEQFF
D gene: TRBD2; clone size: -; V gene: TRBV11-3; J gene: TRBJ2-1; CDR3 DNA: TGTGCCAGCAGCTTAGGCGGGACTAGCGGGAGCAATGAGCAGTTCTTC; CDR3 protein: CASSLGGTSGSNEQFF
D gene: -; clone size: once; V gene: TRBV9; J gene: TRBJ1-2; CDR3 DNA: TGTGCCAGCAGCCTCGACAGTACCCATTTTGGCTACACCTTC; CDR3 protein: CASSLDSTHFGYTF
D gene: -; clone size: -; V gene: TRBV12-3/TRBV12-4; J gene: TRBJ2-1; CDR3 DNA: TGTGCCAGCAGTCTTCCTGGGATATCCCCCATCTTC; CDR3 protein: CASSLPGISPIF
D gene: -; clone size: -; V gene: TRBV5-5; J gene: TRBJ1-1; CDR3 DNA: TGTGCCAGCAGCTTGGGGGACACTGAAGCTTTCTTT; CDR3 protein: CASSLGDTEAFF
D gene: TRBD1; clone size: -; V gene: TRBV6-1; J gene: TRBJ2-6; CDR3 DNA: TGTGCCAGCAGTGAATCGGACAGGGTTTCTGGGGCCAACGTCCTGACTTTC; CDR3 protein: CASSESDRVSGANVLTF
D gene: -; clone size: -; V gene: TRBV19; J gene: TRBJ2-5; CDR3 DNA: TGTGCCAGTAGTATAGATTCGGGCTCGGGGGAGACCCAGTACTTC; CDR3 protein: CASSIDSGSGETQYF
D gene: TRBD1; clone size: once; V gene: TRBV28; J gene: TRBJ2-7; CDR3 DNA: TGTGCCAGCAGGTCCGGGACAGGGGGCCACAACGAGCAGTACTTC; CDR3 protein: CASRSGTGGHNEQYF
D gene: -; clone size: -; V gene: TRBV5-6; J gene: TRBJ2-3; CDR3 DNA: TGTGCCAGCAGCTTGATCCCGGGGGGCACAGATACGCAGTATTTT; CDR3 protein: CASSLIPGGTDTQYF
D gene: -; clone size: once; V gene: TRBV4-3; J gene: TRBJ2-6; CDR3 DNA: TGCGCCAGCAGCCAATGGTTCTCTGGGGCCAACGTCCTGACTTTC; CDR3 protein: CASSQWFSGANVLTF
D gene: TRBD1; clone size: -; V gene: TRBV4-2; J gene: TRBJ2-7; CDR3 DNA: TGTGCCAGCAGCCCCCGGGACAGGGCTTACGAGCAGTACTTC; CDR3 protein: CASSPRDRAYEQYF
D gene: -; clone size: -; V gene: TRBV11-2; J gene: TRBJ1-2; CDR3 DNA: TGTGCCAGCAGCTTAGACGCCCTGGGACTTGGCTACACCTTC; CDR3 protein: CASSLDALGLGYTF
D gene: TRBD1; clone size: -; V gene: TRBV9; J gene: TRBJ2-7; CDR3 DNA: TGTGCCAGCAGCGTAGGGACAGGGCAAGGCGAGCAGTACTTC; CDR3 protein: CASSVGTGQGEQYF
D gene: -; clone size: -; V gene: TRBV28; J gene: TRBJ2-1; CDR3 DNA: TGTGCCAGCCTCATGGGGGGGCAGGATTACGGTGAGCAGTTCTTC; CDR3 protein: CASLMGGQDYGEQFF